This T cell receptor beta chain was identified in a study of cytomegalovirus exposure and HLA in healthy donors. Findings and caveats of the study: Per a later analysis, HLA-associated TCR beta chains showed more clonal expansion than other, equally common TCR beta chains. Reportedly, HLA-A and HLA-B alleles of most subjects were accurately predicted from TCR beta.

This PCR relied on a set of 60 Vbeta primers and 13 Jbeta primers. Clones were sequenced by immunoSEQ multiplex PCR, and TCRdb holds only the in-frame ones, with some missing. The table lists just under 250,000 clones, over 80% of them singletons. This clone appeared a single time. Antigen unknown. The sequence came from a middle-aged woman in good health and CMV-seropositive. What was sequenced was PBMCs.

CDR3 residues: CAIEGAYGYTF. DNA of the CDR3: TGTGCCATTGAGGGTGCGTATGGCTACACCTTC. V gene TRBV10-3 combines with J gene TRBJ1-2; D is uncertain. The germline V gene has CDR1 ENHRY and CDR2 SYGVKD. Trimming removed 9 bases from V and 5 bases from J, with 10 bases in between. The CDR3 runs 11 residues.